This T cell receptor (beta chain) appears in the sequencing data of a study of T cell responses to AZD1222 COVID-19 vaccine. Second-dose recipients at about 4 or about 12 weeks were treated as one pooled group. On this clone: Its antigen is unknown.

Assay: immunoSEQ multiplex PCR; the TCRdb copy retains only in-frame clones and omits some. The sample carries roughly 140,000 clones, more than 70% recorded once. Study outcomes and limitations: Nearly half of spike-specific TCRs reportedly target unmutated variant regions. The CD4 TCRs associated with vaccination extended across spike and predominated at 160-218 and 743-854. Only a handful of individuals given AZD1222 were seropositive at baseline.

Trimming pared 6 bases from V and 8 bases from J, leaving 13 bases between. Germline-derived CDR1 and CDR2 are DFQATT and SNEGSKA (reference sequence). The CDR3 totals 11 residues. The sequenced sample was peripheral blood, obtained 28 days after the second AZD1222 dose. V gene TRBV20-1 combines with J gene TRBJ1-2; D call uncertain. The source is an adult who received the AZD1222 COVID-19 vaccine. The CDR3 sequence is CSAPAAWGYTF. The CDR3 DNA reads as TGCAGTGCGCCGGCCGCGTGGGGCTACACCTTC.